This T cell receptor beta chain was sequenced for a study of shared clonotypes between healthy human individuals. CDR1 and CDR2 from the germline V gene are LGHNA and YNFKEQ. The CDR3 contains 11 residues. The V gene lost 4 bases and the J gene lost 7 bases, with 4 bases spanning the gap. Data came from immunoSEQ multiplex PCR; TCRdb stores just in-frame clones and leaves some out. This repertoire shows about 2.3 million clones, approximately 95% found once; its top ten account for around 0.4%. This receptor was taken from a man between 18 and 29 years old in good health. Some clones in this sample may be carry-over from other donors' samples. The sample taken for sequencing was naive CD4+ T cells from PBMCs. Subset reported: CD45RA+ positively selected. This chain joins TRBV4-2 and TRBJ1-4, with unresolved D. CDR3 DNA sequence: TGTGCCAGCAGCCCAGCTGAAAAACTGTTTTTT. This gives the protein CASSPAEKLFF.